This T cell receptor (beta chain) was observed in a study of blood T cell repertoires in COVID-19. CDR3 size: 16 residues. Germline V lookup: CDR1 SGHTA, CDR2 FQGNSA. V was pared by 5 bases and J by 0 bases, with 13 bases between. Membership in each cohort depended on participant-reported clinical history. Two consecutive negative NP/OP PCR tests, clearance, or resolved symptoms defined Cohort 3 recovery. Per the original data handling: Nucleated cell number was recorded as an estimate derived from reference gene primer amplification. Assay: immunoSEQ multiplex PCR; the TCRdb copy retains only in-frame clones and omits some. D and trimming were read from the DNA, whereas the V and J calls and clone size are those reported in that table. Altogether about 190,000 clones are present, about four fifths being singletons, with the ten largest covering approximately 3%. This clone appeared many times.

The sample consisted of PBMCs or T cells enriched from blood (not recorded which). This clonotype originated in a woman aged 25 to 39 who had recovered from COVID-19. The rearrangement uses TRBV7-2 and TRBJ2-2; perhaps TRBD1 as D (5 bases). The CDR3 region is CASSPRAGTNTGELFF. The CDR3 region has the DNA TGTGCCAGCAGCCCCCGGGCAGGGACGAACACCGGGGAGCTGTTTTTT.